A single sample gave rise to the 13 T cell receptor beta chains below, sequenced in a study of shared clonotypes between healthy human individuals. TCRdb keeps only in-frame clones here, not all; method: immunoSEQ multiplex PCR. This table holds approximately 1,000,000 clones, approximately 80% found once. The sequenced sample was memory CD4+ T cells from PBMCs. This sample's subset: CD45RA-negative fraction. These receptors all stem from a man between 18 and 35 years old in good health. Some clones in this sample may be carry-over from other donors' samples.

In its sample, this clone was seen a few times. The genes are TRBV25-1 and TRBJ2-1, with TRBD2 matching over 7 bases. The J segment lost 3 bases and the V segment lost 2 bases, leaving 4 bases of the junction unmatched. CDR3 length: 15 residues. Germline CDR1 and CDR2: MGHDK and SYGVNS. As DNA, the CDR3 is TGTGCCAGCAGTGAAAGGGGCGGGAGCTACAATGAGCAGTTCTTC. Protein sequence: CASSERGGSYNEQFF.

The V and J genes are TRBV30 and TRBJ2-5; no firm D call. The germline CDR1 and CDR2 sequences are GTSNPN and SVGIG (reference sequence). With 3 bases removed from V and 5 bases from J, the gap between germline ends came to 7 bases. This CDR3 contains 11 residues. As DNA, the CDR3 is TGTGCCTGGAGAGAAGCGGAGACCCAGTACTTC. This translates into CAWREAETQYF.

V gene TRBV4-1 combines with J gene TRBJ2-5, with 12 bases fitting TRBD2. The CDR3 sequence is 20 residues long. Losses at the gene ends were 1 base for V and 0 bases for J; bases not matched to a gene: 12. Germline V CDR1 and CDR2: MGHRA, YSYEKL. CDR3 sequence (DNA): TGCGCCAGCAGCCAAGCAGGGTTAACCCGGACTAGCGGGAACCAAGAGACCCAGTACTTC. This gives the protein CASSQAGLTRTSGNQETQYF.

V is TRBV28 and J is TRBJ2-4, with 9 bases that match TRBD2. In germline, CDR1 is MDHEN, CDR2 SYDVKM. The V and J ends lost 4 bases and 0 bases, in that order; junction bases with no gene match: 7. The CDR3 has 17 amino acids. The CDR3 sequence: CASSSSREGLAKNIQYF. CDR3 nucleotides: TGTGCCAGCAGTTCCTCGCGGGAGGGGCTAGCCAAAAACATTCAGTACTTC.

The chain has TRBV5-1 and TRBJ2-6; tentatively, D is TRBD1 (6 bases). Germline lookup yields CDR1 SGHRS and CDR2 YFSETQ. The CDR3 consists of 15 residues. Trimming took off 5 bases at V and 0 bases at J, with 9 bases between the two ends. For the CDR3, the DNA is TGCGCCAGCAGATGGACAGTCTCTGGGGCCAACGTCCTGACTTTC. Translated: CASRWTVSGANVLTF. The full variable domain, completed using reference TRBV5-1 and TRBJ2-6, is KAGVTQTPRYLIKTRGQQVTLSCSPISGHRSVSWYQQTPGQGLQFLFEYFSETQRNKGNFPGRFSGRQFSNSRSEMNVSTLELGDSALYLCASRWTVSGANVLTFGAGSRLTVL.

V gene TRBV6-4 combines with J gene TRBJ1-3, with D possibly matching TRBD1 (5 bases). Per the germline V gene, CDR1 is MRHNA and CDR2 is SNTAGT. V dropped 9 bases and J dropped 1 base, with 28 bases sitting between them. The CDR3 runs 19 residues. CDR3 sequence: CARTVTKLVRIKSGNTIYF. For the CDR3, the DNA is TGTGCCAGGACAGTGACGAAATTGGTTAGGATTAAATCTGGAAACACCATATATTTT.

The chain links TRBV2 to TRBJ2-3; tentative D call: TRBD2 (5 bases). Trimming left V 10 bases short and J 0 bases short, with 14 bases between. This CDR3 is 14 amino acids long. The germline V gene has CDR1 SNHLY and CDR2 FYNNEI. The CDR3 is CATRTYLSTDTQYF. Here the CDR3 DNA reads TGTGCCACCCGGACTTACCTTAGCACAGATACGCAGTATTTT.

The gene calls are TRBV7-8 and TRBJ1-1; 8 bases map to TRBD1. CDR3 length equals 16 residues. The ends lost 4 bases at V and 0 bases at J; junction bases unmatched: 7. Germline assignment: CDR1 SGHVS and CDR2 FQNEAQ. The DNA for the CDR3 is TGTGCCAGCAGCTCCCGGACAGGGCTCATGAACACTGAAGCTTTCTTT. This encodes CASSSRTGLMNTEAFF.

The chain couples TRBV29-1 to TRBJ2-1; 9 nucleotides agree with TRBD2. Germline CDR1 is SQVTM and CDR2 is ANQGSEA. The ends lost 0 bases at V and 9 bases at J; junction bases unmatched: 6. The CDR3 totals 14 residues. CDR3 DNA sequence: TGCAGCGTTGAAGAGGCGGGAGGGGCTGGTGAGCAGTTCTTC. Its protein is CSVEEAGGAGEQFF.

The V gene is TRBV5-1, the J gene TRBJ1-1; 7 bases agree with TRBD1. CDR3 length: 15 residues. Germline V lookup: CDR1 SGHRS, CDR2 YFSETQ. The trim removed 4 bases at V and 10 bases at J, leaving 16 bases unmatched. The CDR3 DNA follows: TGCGCCAGCAGCGCGGGAACAGGGGAATCACTGTTAGCTTTCTTT. Translated, it gives CASSAGTGESLLAFF.

The chain employs TRBV27 and TRBJ2-3; possibly TRBD2 for D (5 bases). This CDR3 contains 12 residues. The V gene's germline CDR1 is MNHEY and CDR2 SMNVEV (reference sequence). V was clipped by 7 bases and J by 4 bases, with 9 bases between them. CDR3 loop: CASTGFADTQYF. Written as DNA, the CDR3 is TGTGCCAGCACGGGGTTCGCAGATACGCAGTATTTT.

The chain has TRBV5-4 and TRBJ1-4; weak D call: TRBD1 (5 bases). The germline V and J ends were trimmed by 9 bases and 5 bases, with 17 bases remaining between them. The CDR3 loop spans 14 amino acids. Germline CDR1 and CDR2: SGHNT and YYREEE (reference sequence). The CDR3 loop reads CATTTQTANEKLFF. DNA for the CDR3: TGTGCCACTACGACCCAGACAGCAAATGAAAAACTGTTTTTT.

The V gene is TRBV6-5, the J gene TRBJ1-1, with 11 bases that match TRBD1. CDR1 and CDR2 from the germline V gene are MNHEY and SVGAGI. The CDR3 has 15 residues. Germline trimming cut 0 bases from V and 5 bases from J; bases unmatched to any gene: 2. The DNA of the CDR3 is TGTGCCAGCAGTTACTCGGGGACAGGGGGGACTGAAGCTTTCTTT. Protein product: CASSYSGTGGTEAFF.